These 5 T cell receptor beta chains were all obtained from the same sample, sequenced in a study of blood T cell repertoires in COVID-19. This table comes from immunoSEQ multiplex PCR, and its TCRdb copy is limited to in-frame clones, with some not included. The sample yields hundreds of thousands of clones, 85% seen once. The specimen sequenced was peripheral blood. Receptors were obtained from a woman aged 18 to 35 with acute or convalescent COVID-19.

The chain has TRBV4-2 and TRBJ1-2, with D unresolved. Trimming removed 3 bases at V and 0 bases at J, with 11 bases between. CDR3 size: 15 residues. CDR1 and CDR2 from the germline V gene are LGHNA and YNFKEQ. The CDR3 bases are TGTGCCAGCAGCCAGTTTGAGGGAGCTAACTATGGCTACACCTTC. Translation gives CASSQFEGANYGYTF.

This clone was counted a few times. The rearrangement links TRBV7-9 to TRBJ2-7, with TRBD2 identical over 9 bases. The V segment lost 5 bases and the J segment 0 bases; nucleotides outside the gene matches: 14. Germline assignment: CDR1 SEHNR and CDR2 FQNEAQ (reference sequence). The CDR3 extends over 18 amino acids. CDR3 sequence (DNA): TGTGCCAGCAGCCCCCCTGAGGTAGCGGGGGTGCACTCCTACGAGCAGTACTTC. It yields the protein CASSPPEVAGVHSYEQYF.

The chain uses TRBV24-1 and TRBJ1-1; 8 bases agree with TRBD1. V shed 7 bases, J shed 4 bases, and the junction held 7 bases outside the gene matches. Germline CDR1 and CDR2: KGHDR and SFDVKD. The CDR3 is 14 residues long. The chain's CDR3 is CATSRTGMATEAFF. Written as DNA, the CDR3 is TGTGCCACCAGCAGGACAGGGATGGCCACTGAAGCTTTCTTT.

This clone was found a few times. The rearrangement uses TRBV28 and TRBJ1-4; TRBD1 might be the D (5 bases). The germline V gene encodes CDR1 MDHEN and CDR2 SYDVKM. The V and J ends lost 2 bases and 7 bases respectively, with 11 bases between them. The CDR3 runs 14 residues. CDR3 in DNA: TGTGCCAGCAGTTTAAGCCAGGGAGGTGAAAAACTGTTTTTT. The encoded protein is CASSLSQGGEKLFF.

The chain carries TRBV6-5 and TRBJ1-4, with a tentative D call TRBD1 (5 bases). V was cut by 2 bases and J by 3 bases, with 13 bases left in between. Germline CDR1 and CDR2: MNHEY and SVGAGI. This CDR3 contains 16 residues. This CDR3 reads CASSYAPGFSNEKLFF. CDR3 coding DNA: TGTGCCAGCAGTTACGCCCCAGGGTTCTCTAATGAAAAACTGTTTTTT.